This T cell receptor beta chain was sequenced during a study of tumor-infiltrating lymphocytes in primary liver carcinoma. The overall study: Staging of the tumors gave T1-T3 N0M0, with widths of about 4.2 to 11 cm. General study points: Tumor specimens were characterized by a significantly higher top-250-clone fraction than blood (p = 0.039). It was tumor-adjacent and tumor-blood pairs that overlapped less than tumor region pairs did.

Unsorted whole blood supplied the blood RNA, and germline DNA was isolated too. Collected before surgery were four milliliters of peripheral blood. Priming with a constant-region primer yielded TCR beta cDNA from about 510 ng total RNA. ARM-PCR, slightly modified, supplied the TCR beta libraries through three nested multiplex PCR rounds. Two initial PCR rounds of around 9 cycles each paired TRBV1-TRBV30 forward primers with a C-beta reverse primer. TCRdb re-derived calls from the multiplex PCR reads in MiXCR, one entry per CDR3 protein. In the table there are some 180,000 distinct CDR3 sequences, about 60% of which are singletons. With regard to this clonotype: The target antigen is unknown.

Germline V CDR1 and CDR2: MNHEY, SVGEGT. Trimming took off 4 bases at V and 11 bases at J, with 15 bases between the two ends. This CDR3 spans 12 amino acids. Sequenced: peripheral blood. The clonotype was recovered from a man aged 40-49 years with primary liver carcinoma and hepatitis B virus infection. This chain joins TRBV6-2 or TRBV6-3 and TRBJ2-7; weak D call: TRBD2 (6 bases). The CDR3 nucleotides read TGTGCCAGCAGTTTCCCAGTGTGGGAGGAGTACTTC. Translation: CASSFPVWEEYF.